This T cell receptor beta chain was captured in a study of T cell responses to AZD1222 COVID-19 vaccine. Some clones are missing from TCRdb's copy, which holds only in-frame ones; the method was immunoSEQ multiplex PCR. The sample lists 110,000 to 150,000 clones, around 92% occurring once. Worth noting for this clone: The antigen is undetermined.

Recipients boosted at about 4 weeks or about 12 weeks are pooled. This CDR3 is built from 15 residues. Between the trimmed V and J ends, which lost 0 bases and 2 bases, there was a span of 8 bases. CDR1 KGHSH and CDR2 LQKENI come from the germline V gene. Findings and caveats of the study: Donor demographics were predominantly white British with a female majority; clonal diversity may be underestimated. Dominant at 160-218 and 743-854, vaccine-associated CD4 TCRs also spanned spike.

The receptor was isolated from an adult who received the AZD1222 COVID-19 vaccine. The specimen was peripheral blood, collected 28 days after the second AZD1222 dose. This sequence joins TRBV18 and TRBJ2-1, with D possibly being TRBD2 (6 bases). DNA of the CDR3: TGTGCCAGCTCACCACCTAGCGGAACCTACAATGAGCAGTTCTTC. This sequence encodes CASSPPSGTYNEQFF.